One sample yielded the 7 T cell receptor beta chains listed below, sequenced in a study of blood T cell repertoires in COVID-19. Profiling relied on immunoSEQ multiplex PCR, and the TCRdb table lists in-frame clones only, not all of them. The table lists approximately 110,000 clones, 80% to 90% of them singletons. Material for sequencing was peripheral blood. These TCRs come from a woman of 80 years or more with acute or convalescent COVID-19.

The V call is TRBV7-9, the J call TRBJ1-1, with 7 bases identical to TRBD1. This CDR3 spans 16 amino acids. Germline CDR1 and CDR2: SEHNR and FQNEAQ (reference sequence). V lost 5 bases and J lost 1; bases outside the gene matches: 10. The CDR3 DNA reads as TGTGCCAGCAGCGCCCTACAGGGGTGGGCGAACACTGAAGCTTTCTTT. Translated, it gives CASSALQGWANTEAFF.

The chain employs TRBV5-6 and TRBJ2-5, with D hard to call. The CDR3 contains 14 residues. Germline V gene data show CDR1 as SGHDT and CDR2 as YYEEEE. With 0 bases removed from V and 1 base from J, the gap between germline ends came to 7 bases. The CDR3 bases are TGTGCCAGCAGCTTGGCGAGCGTCCAAGAGACCCAGTACTTC. Its protein is CASSLASVQETQYF.

In its sample, this clone was seen once. The V call is TRBV7-9, the J call TRBJ2-1; 10 bases map to TRBD2. With 5 bases clipped from V and 6 bases from J, the junction kept 7 bases outside the gene matches. Germline V gene data show CDR1 as SEHNR and CDR2 as FQNEAQ (reference sequence). The CDR3 has 15 amino acids. CDR3 bases: TGTGCCAGCAGCCCCAGGGTAGCGGGGGGCAATGAGCAGTTCTTC. This translates into CASSPRVAGGNEQFF. Combining the CDR3 with reference TRBV7-9 and TRBJ2-1 gives the whole variable domain DTGVSQNPRHKITKRGQNVTFRCDPISEHNRLYWYRQTLGQGPEFLTYFQNEAQLEKSRLLSDRFSAERPKGSFSTLEIQRTEQGDSAMYLCASSPRVAGGNEQFFGPGTRLTVL.

The CDR3, as DNA: TGTGCCAGTGTAACGGGTCAGAACACTGAAGCTTTCTTT. Amino acid sequence: CASVTGQNTEAFF. V usage is TRBV2 and J usage is TRBJ1-1; D call uncertain. V dropped 9 bases and J dropped 1 base, with 12 bases sitting between them. The germline V gene encodes CDR1 SNHLY and CDR2 FYNNEI. CDR3 length: 13 residues.

The chain recombines TRBV7-6 with TRBJ2-3; 7 bases are a match to TRBD1. V gave up 5 bases and J gave up 1 base; unmatched junction bases: 3. Per germline, CDR1 SGHVS and CDR2 FNYEAQ. This CDR3 region has 14 residues. For the CDR3, the DNA is TGTGCCAGCAGCACGGGACAGCGCACAGATACGCAGTATTTT. Amino acids: CASSTGQRTDTQYF.

This chain joins TRBV4-1 and TRBJ2-7, with D unresolved. Germline loops: CDR1 MGHRA, CDR2 YSYEKL. This CDR3 contains 13 residues. The V and J ends lost 2 bases and 3 bases respectively, with 8 bases between them. The CDR3 nucleotides are TGCGCCAGCAGCCAAACTATAAGCTACGAGCAGTACTTC. Translated: CASSQTISYEQYF.

The gene calls are TRBV7-6 and TRBJ2-7, with 8 bases identical to TRBD1. The V segment lost 5 bases and the J segment 3 bases; nucleotides outside the gene matches: 9. Germline V gene lookup returns CDR1 SGHVS and CDR2 FNYEAQ. The CDR3 has 15 residues. The CDR3 protein is CASSPGQGALYEQYF. CDR3 bases: TGTGCCAGCAGCCCTGGACAGGGAGCCCTCTACGAGCAGTACTTC.